This record looks at one T cell receptor beta chain sequence and its context. Source study methods: It was from reference gene primer amplification that nucleated cell counts were estimated. Some clones are missing from TCRdb's copy, which holds only in-frame ones; the method was immunoSEQ multiplex PCR. V and J calls and clone size come straight from that table; D and trimming were deduced from the DNA. The sample comprises 75,000 to 90,000 clones, 75% to 85% of which are singletons, and around 12% rests with the top ten. The entry originates in a study of blood T cell repertoires in COVID-19. Study as a whole: Whether acute or convalescent, the COVID-19 samples came from the United States, Italy and Spain.

Germline V gene sequence: CDR1 PRHDT, CDR2 FYEKMQ (reference sequence). CDR3 size: 15 residues. The junction had 6 bases not matched to a gene; V was cut back by 5 bases and J by 7 bases. The chain employs TRBV13 and TRBJ1-4; 11 bases line up with TRBD1. The sequence was collected from a woman aged 40 to 55 with active or convalescent COVID-19. Sequencing was carried out using peripheral blood. The CDR3 coding sequence is TGTGCCAGCAGCCTCTGGACAGGGGGCGGTGAAAAACTGTTTTTT. It codes for CASSLWTGGGEKLFF.